Reported below is one TCR beta chain. In the study's own analysis: Reference gene primer amplification gave estimated nucleated cell counts. Clones were read by immunoSEQ multiplex PCR, and TCRdb kept only the in-frame ones, dropping some. For V, J and clone size, that table is used; D and trimming come from the DNA. The top ten hold approximately 4% of the sample, which has a few hundred thousand clones, 80% to 90% seen once. The CDR3 has 15 amino acids. Looked up from germline, CDR1 is KGHSH and CDR2 is LQKENI. Unmatched junction bases numbered 6, after V lost 3 bases and J lost 3 bases. This record comes from a study of blood T cell repertoires in COVID-19. For the study at large: The samples span acute and convalescent COVID-19 from the United States, Italy and Spain.

The V call is TRBV18, the J call TRBJ2-7; 9 bases map to TRBD1. Material for sequencing was PBMCs or T cells enriched from blood (not recorded which). The sequence was obtained from a woman aged 40 to 55 with acute COVID-19. In DNA, the CDR3 is TGTGCCAGCTCACCGCCGGGACAGGGAAACTACGAGCAGTACTTC. Encoded protein: CASSPPGQGNYEQYF.